Each of the 2 T cell receptor beta chains below was sequenced from the same sample in a study of blood T cell repertoires in COVID-19. Assay: immunoSEQ multiplex PCR; the TCRdb copy retains only in-frame clones and omits some. Among about 94,000 clones listed, roughly 80% were seen once. Sample: peripheral blood. These receptors originate from a human donor in a cohort sampled during active COVID-19.

The V and J genes are TRBV5-3 and TRBJ2-7, with 8 bases aligning to TRBD2. TRBV5-3 is noted as an ORF with a role that remains uncertain. This CDR3 is built from 14 residues. After removal of 4 bases from V and 5 bases from J, the junction contained 8 bases not matched to a gene. The CDR3 DNA sequence: TGTGCCAGAAGCCCCTGGGGCGGGAGGAACGAGCAGTACTTC. Translated: CARSPWGGRNEQYF.

The CDR3 region has the DNA TGTGCCAGCAGTACGACAGGGTACTCTGGGGCCAACGTCCTGACTTTC. This gives the protein CASSTTGYSGANVLTF. The V call is TRBV6-6, the J call TRBJ2-6, with 7 bases matching TRBD1. Germline loops: CDR1 MNHNY, CDR2 SVGAGI (reference sequence). The V segment lost 5 bases and the J segment 0 bases; nucleotides outside the gene matches: 4. The length of the CDR3 is 16 residues.